Listed below are T cell receptor beta chains from one sample, sequenced in a study of cytomegalovirus exposure and HLA in healthy donors. TCRdb's copy holds only in-frame clones and misses some; the assay was immunoSEQ multiplex PCR. The sample gives some 140,000 clones, 60% to 85% of which show up once; approximately 2% is in the top ten. Material for sequencing was PBMCs. These receptor sequences come from a female donor in good health and CMV-seropositive. Each CDR3 is given with its conserved first and last residue. A D gene is named only where the DNA matches it firmly. Some rows mark clone size as missing; the rest say once, few, many or name a class of expanded clone.

J	size	V	D	DNA	CDR3
TRBJ2-3	.	TRBV27	TRBD1	TGTGCCAGCAGTTGGGGACAGGGGACAGATACGCAGTATTTT	CASSWGQGTDTQYF
TRBJ2-7	.	TRBV28	TRBD1	TGTGCCAGCAGTTTCCCGGGACAGGGCCTTCGGGAGCAGTACTTC	CASSFPGQGLREQYF
TRBJ2-4	.	TRBV21-1	.	TGTGCCAGCAGCAAAGCGCAGGCAGGGGTAACCAAAAACATTCAGTACTTC	CASSKAQAGVTKNIQYF
TRBJ2-7	.	TRBV28	TRBD2	TGTGCCAGCAGTGGGCCTAGCGGGAGGACTTTCTACGAGCAGTACTTC	CASSGPSGRTFYEQYF
TRBJ2-1	.	TRBV9	TRBD2	TGTGCCAGCAGCGTAGCGTCAACTAGCGGGAGGAATGAGCAGTTCTTC	CASSVASTSGRNEQFF
TRBJ2-1	few	TRBV10-3	TRBD2	TGTGCCATCAGTGACCCTAGCGGGAGTAATGAGCAGTTCTTC	CAISDPSGSNEQFF
TRBJ1-4	few	TRBV5-6	TRBD1	TGTGCCAGCAGCTCGGGGCCGACAGGGGGAAACGAAAAACTGTTTTTT	CASSSGPTGGNEKLFF
TRBJ1-5	.	TRBV6-6	.	TGTGCCAGCAGTTACCAGGCTGTCAGCAATCAGCCCCAGCATTTT	CASSYQAVSNQPQHF
TRBJ2-7	.	TRBV10-3	TRBD1	TGTGCCATCTCATTCAAACCGGGACAGGGGGCCTACGAGCAGTACTTC	CAISFKPGQGAYEQYF
TRBJ2-2	.	TRBV6-4	TRBD2	TGTGCCAGCAGAGCGGGGGGTCACACCGGGGAGCTGTTTTTT	CASRAGGHTGELFF
TRBJ2-6	once	TRBV21-1	.	TGTGCCAGCAGCAAAGATTGGATGAGACTAGCCTTCCGTTACTCTGGGGCCAACGTCCTGACTTTC	CASSKDWMRLAFRYSGANVLTF
TRBJ2-4	once	TRBV30	.	TGTGCCTGGAGTGTACAGGGAAACATTCAGTACTTC	CAWSVQGNIQYF
TRBJ2-5	.	TRBV5-1	.	TGCGCCAGCAGCTTACCCGGAGTCCAAGAGACCCAGTACTTC	CASSLPGVQETQYF
TRBJ2-7	.	TRBV10-3	.	TGTGCCATCAGGAAAGACACAACCTACGAGCAGTACTTC	CAIRKDTTYEQYF
TRBJ2-3	.	TRBV7-9	.	TGTGCCAGCAGCTTAGGGGTGGGAGCGGGCACAGATACGCAGTATTTT	CASSLGVGAGTDTQYF
TRBJ2-7	.	TRBV30	TRBD1	TGTGCCTGGAGTCGTCCCGGGACAGTTTCCTACGAGCAGTACTTC	CAWSRPGTVSYEQYF
TRBJ1-6	.	TRBV27	TRBD1	TGTGCCAGCAGTCTCGGGACAGGGCTCTCACCCCTCCACTTT	CASSLGTGLSPLHF